This T cell receptor (beta chain) was identified in a study of CXCR3-negative and CXCR3-positive naive CD8 T cells. Whole-study findings and limits: Naive cells that were CXCR3-positive had more hydrophobic TRB CDR3s (compared with CXCR3-negative naive cells).

The libraries of TRB cDNA were constructed through 5' RACE using UMI labels. With the 5' RACE reads reprocessed, TCRdb shows one record per CDR3 protein and no DNA. The table for this sample gives 120,000 to 150,000 distinct CDR3 sequences. Germline V gene data show CDR1 as SQVTM and CDR2 as ANQGSEA. The CDR3 totals 17 residues. Cells that were CD45RO-CCR7+CD27+CD95- constituted naive CD8+ T cells. Concerning this clonotype itself: As yet, its antigen is unknown.

The sequence was collected from a human donor in good health. Some clones in this sample may be carry-over from other donors' samples. V and J are TRBV29-1 and TRBJ2-2; TCRdb's D call, TRBD2, is unchecked because there is no DNA. Material for sequencing was naive CXCR3+ CD8+ T cells from blood. Subset here: CD45RO-CCR7+CD27+CD95- naive CD8+ T cells expressing CXCR3 (TNR3+). The CDR3 sequence: CSVEDRPTSGGTGELFF.